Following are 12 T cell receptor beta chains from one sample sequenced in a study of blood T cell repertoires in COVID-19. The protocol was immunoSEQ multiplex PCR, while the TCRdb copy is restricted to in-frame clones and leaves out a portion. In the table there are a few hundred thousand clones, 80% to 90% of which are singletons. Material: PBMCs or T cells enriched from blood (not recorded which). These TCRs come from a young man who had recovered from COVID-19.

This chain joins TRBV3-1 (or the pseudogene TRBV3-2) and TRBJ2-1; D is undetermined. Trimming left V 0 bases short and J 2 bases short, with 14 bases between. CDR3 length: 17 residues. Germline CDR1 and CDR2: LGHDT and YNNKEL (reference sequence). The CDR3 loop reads CASSQEYESSTYNEQFF. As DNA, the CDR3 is TGTGCCAGCAGCCAAGAATACGAGAGTTCGACCTACAATGAGCAGTTCTTC.

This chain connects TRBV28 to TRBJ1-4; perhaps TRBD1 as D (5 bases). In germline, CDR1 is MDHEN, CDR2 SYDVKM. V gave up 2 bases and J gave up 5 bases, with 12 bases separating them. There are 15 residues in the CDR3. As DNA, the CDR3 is TGTGCCAGCAGTTTAAGGGGATCGATAAATGAAAAACTGTTTTTT. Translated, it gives CASSLRGSINEKLFF.

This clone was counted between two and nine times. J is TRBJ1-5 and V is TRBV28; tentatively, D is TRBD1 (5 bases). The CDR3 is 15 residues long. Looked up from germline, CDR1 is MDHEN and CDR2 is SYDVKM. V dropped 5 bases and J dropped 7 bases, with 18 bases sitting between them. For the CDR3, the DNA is TGTGCCAGCAGTCCCAGCATGGGGGGTGTCCAGCCCCAGCATTTT. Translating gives CASSPSMGGVQPQHF.

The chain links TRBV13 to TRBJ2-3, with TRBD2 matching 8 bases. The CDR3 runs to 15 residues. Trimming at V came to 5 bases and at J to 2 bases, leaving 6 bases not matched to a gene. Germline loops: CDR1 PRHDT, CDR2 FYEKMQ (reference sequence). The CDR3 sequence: CASSKAGAYTDTQYF. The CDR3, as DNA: TGTGCCAGCAGCAAAGCGGGGGCCTACACAGATACGCAGTATTTT.

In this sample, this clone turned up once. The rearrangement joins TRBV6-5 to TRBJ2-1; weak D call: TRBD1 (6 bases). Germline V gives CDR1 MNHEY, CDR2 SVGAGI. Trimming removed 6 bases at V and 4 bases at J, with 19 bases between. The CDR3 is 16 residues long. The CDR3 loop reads CASSYSYGTSYNEQFF. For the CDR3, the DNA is TGTGCCAGCAGCTACAGCTATGGGACAAGTTACAATGAGCAGTTCTTC.

The CDR3 protein is CASSENPVSNQPQHF. CDR3 sequence (DNA): TGTGCCAGCAGTGAAAATCCCGTTAGCAATCAGCCCCAGCATTTT. The chain links TRBV2 to TRBJ1-5; D not resolved. The germline V gene has CDR1 SNHLY and CDR2 FYNNEI. V gave up 2 bases and J gave up 0 bases, with 8 bases separating them. The CDR3 loop spans 15 amino acids. Variable domain in full (rest from reference TRBV2 and TRBJ1-5): EPEVTQTPSHQVTQMGQEVILRCVPISNHLYFYWYRQILGQKVEFLVSFYNNEISEKSEIFDDQFSVERPDGSNFTLKIRSTKLEDSAMYFCASSENPVSNQPQHFGDGTRLSIL.

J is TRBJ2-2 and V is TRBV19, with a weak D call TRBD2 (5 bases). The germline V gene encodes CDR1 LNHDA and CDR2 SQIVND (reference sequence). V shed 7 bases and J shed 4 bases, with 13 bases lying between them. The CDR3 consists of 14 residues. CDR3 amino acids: CASKRTGPTGELFF. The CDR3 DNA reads TGTGCCAGTAAGCGGACTGGCCCCACCGGGGAGCTGTTTTTT.

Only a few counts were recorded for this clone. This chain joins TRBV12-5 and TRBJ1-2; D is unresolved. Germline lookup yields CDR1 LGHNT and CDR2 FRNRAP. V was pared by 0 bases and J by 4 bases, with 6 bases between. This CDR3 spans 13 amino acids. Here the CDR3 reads CASGLVSGYGYTF. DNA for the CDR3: TGTGCTAGTGGTTTGGTCAGCGGCTATGGCTACACCTTC.

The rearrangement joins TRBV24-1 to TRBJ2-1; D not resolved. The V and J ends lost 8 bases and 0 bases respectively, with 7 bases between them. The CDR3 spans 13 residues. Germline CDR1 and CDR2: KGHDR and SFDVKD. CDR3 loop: CATKESSYNEQFF. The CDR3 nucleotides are TGTGCCACCAAGGAGAGCTCCTACAATGAGCAGTTCTTC.

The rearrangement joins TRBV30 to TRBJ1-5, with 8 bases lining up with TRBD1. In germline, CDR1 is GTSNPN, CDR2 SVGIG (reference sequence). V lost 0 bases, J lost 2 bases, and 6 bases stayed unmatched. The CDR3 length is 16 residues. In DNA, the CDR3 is TGTGCCTGGAGTGTACAGCGACAGGGGCGCAATCAGCCCCAGCATTTT. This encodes CAWSVQRQGRNQPQHF. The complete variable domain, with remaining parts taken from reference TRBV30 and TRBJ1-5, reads SQTIHQWPATLVQPVGSPLSLECTVEGTSNPNLYWYRQAAGRGLQLLFYSVGIGQISSEVPQNLSASRPQDRQFILSSKKLLLSDSGFYLCAWSVQRQGRNQPQHFGDGTRLSIL.

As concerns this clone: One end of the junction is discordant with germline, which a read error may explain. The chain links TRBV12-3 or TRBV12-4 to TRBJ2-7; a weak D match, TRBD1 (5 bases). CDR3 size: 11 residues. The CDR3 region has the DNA TGTGCCAGCAGTCAGTCGACAGAACTACAATTC. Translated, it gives CASSQSTELQF.

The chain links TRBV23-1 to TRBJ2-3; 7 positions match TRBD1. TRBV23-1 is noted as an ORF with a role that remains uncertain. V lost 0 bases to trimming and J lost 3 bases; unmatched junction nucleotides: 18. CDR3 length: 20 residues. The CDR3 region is CASSQSDTRNRDSKTDTQYF. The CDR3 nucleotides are TGCGCCAGCAGTCAATCGGACACGAGAAACCGGGACAGCAAAACAGATACGCAGTATTTT.